This T cell receptor beta chain originates from a study of CD8+CD57+ T cells in acquired aplastic anemia. Study information: Average DNA yield from sorted CD4+ and CD8+ cells was 3.2 ug.

Study-wide points: Researchers report that around 30 CD8+ CDR3 sequences appeared in both patients and controls.

Patients picked for sequencing had shown CD8+CD57+ cell expansion detected by flow cytometry. Each patient gave a blood sample that was collected before any therapy had been received. CDR1 and CDR2 (germline): DFQATT, SNEGSKA (reference sequence). The CDR3 loop spans 18 amino acids. This clonotype came up a few times. The antigen is unknown. Being one base from a much bigger clone, this may be a read error. Genomic DNA constituted the template upon which TCR beta VDJ and CDR3 profiling was performed. TCRdb re-called the reads with MiXCR, one entry per CDR3 protein. The data hold about 160,000 distinct CDR3 sequences, with 40% to 55% observed a single time.

The origin of this receptor is a human donor with aplastic anemia. The sequencing input was sorted CD4+, CD8+, or CD8+CD57+ T cells (not recorded which) from PBMCs. The chain is built from TRBV20-1 and TRBJ2-3; TRBD2 aligns across 15 bases. The chain's CDR3 is CSARRGTSGGFSTDTRYF. The CDR3 bases are TGCAGTGCTAGGAGAGGGACTAGCGGGGGGTTCAGCACAGATACGCGGTATTTT.